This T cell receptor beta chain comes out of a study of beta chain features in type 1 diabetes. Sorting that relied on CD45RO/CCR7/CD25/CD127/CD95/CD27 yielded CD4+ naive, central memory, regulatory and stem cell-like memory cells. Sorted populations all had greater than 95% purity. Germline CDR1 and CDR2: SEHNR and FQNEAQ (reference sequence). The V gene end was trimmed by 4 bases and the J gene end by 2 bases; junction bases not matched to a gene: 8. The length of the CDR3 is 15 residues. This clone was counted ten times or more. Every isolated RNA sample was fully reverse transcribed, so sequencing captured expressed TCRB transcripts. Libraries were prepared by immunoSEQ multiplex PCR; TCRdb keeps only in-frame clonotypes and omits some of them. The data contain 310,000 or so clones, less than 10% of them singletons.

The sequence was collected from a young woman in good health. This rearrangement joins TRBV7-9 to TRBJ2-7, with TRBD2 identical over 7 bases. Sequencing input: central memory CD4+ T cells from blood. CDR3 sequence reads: CASSSHAGVPYEQYF. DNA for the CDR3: TGTGCCAGCAGCTCGCATGCGGGAGTTCCCTACGAGCAGTACTTC.